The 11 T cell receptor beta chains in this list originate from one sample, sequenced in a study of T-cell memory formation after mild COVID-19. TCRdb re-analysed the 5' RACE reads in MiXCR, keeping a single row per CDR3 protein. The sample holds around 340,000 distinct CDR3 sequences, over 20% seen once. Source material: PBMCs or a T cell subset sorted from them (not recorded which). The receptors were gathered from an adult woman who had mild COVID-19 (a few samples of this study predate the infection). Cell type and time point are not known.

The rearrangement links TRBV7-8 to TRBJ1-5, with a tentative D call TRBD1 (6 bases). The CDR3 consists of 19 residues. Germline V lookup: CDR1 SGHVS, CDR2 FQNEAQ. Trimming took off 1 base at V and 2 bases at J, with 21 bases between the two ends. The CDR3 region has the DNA TGTGCCAGCAGCTTAGGTTCGGGGGCAGGGAGGGGTGGCAATCAGCCCCAGCATTTT. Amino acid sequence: CASSLGSGAGRGGNQPQHF.

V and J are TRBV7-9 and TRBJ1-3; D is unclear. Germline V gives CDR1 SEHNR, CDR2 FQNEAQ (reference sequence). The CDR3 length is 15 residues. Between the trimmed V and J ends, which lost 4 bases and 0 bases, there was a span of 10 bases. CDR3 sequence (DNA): TGTGCCAGCAGCTCATACAGATCCTCTGGAAACACCATATATTTT. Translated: CASSSYRSSGNTIYF.

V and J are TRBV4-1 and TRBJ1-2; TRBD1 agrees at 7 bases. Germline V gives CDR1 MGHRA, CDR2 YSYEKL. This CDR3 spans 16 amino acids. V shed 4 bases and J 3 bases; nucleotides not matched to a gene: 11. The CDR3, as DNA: TGCGCCAGCAGCCGAGATACCGGGACAGTTGACTATGGCTACACCTTC. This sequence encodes CASSRDTGTVDYGYTF.

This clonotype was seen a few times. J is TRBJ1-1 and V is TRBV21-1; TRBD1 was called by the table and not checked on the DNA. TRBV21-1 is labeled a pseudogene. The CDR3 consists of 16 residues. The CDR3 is CASTPSITGMNTEAFF. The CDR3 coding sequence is TGTGCCAGCACCCCTTCTATAACAGGAATGAACACTGAAGCTTTCTTT.

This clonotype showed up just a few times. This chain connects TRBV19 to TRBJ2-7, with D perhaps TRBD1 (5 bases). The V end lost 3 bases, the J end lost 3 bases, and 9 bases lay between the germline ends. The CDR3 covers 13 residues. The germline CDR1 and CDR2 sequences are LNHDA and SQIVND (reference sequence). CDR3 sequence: CASSITDNYEQYF. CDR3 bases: TGTGCCAGTAGTATTACGGACAACTACGAGCAGTACTTC.

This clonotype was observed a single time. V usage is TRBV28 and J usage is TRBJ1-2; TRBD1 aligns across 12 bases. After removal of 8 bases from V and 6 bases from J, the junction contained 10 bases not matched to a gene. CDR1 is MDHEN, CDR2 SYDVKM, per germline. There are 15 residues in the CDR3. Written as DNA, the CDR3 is TGTGCCAGCTCGCTTGGTGGGACAGGGGGCCATGGCTACACCTTC. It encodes CASSLGGTGGHGYTF.

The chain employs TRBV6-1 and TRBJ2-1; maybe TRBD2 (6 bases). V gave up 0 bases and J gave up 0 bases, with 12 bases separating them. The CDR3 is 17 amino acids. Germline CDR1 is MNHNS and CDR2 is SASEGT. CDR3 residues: CASSEAPGGSSYNEQFF. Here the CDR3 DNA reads TGTGCCAGCAGTGAAGCCCCTGGGGGGAGCTCCTACAATGAGCAGTTCTTC.

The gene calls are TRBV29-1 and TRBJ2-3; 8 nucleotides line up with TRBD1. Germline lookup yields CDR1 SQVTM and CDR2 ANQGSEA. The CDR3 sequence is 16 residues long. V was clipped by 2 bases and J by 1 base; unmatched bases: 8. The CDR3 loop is CSVERIGQGRTDTQYF. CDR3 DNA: TGCAGCGTTGAAAGGATAGGACAGGGACGCACAGATACGCAGTATTTT.

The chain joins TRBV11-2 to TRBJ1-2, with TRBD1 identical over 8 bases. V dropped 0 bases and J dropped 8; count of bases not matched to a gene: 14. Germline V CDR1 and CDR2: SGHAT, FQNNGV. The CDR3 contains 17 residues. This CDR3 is CASSLDWAGGTRKGYTF. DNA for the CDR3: TGTGCCAGCAGCTTAGATTGGGCAGGGGGCACGAGAAAGGGCTACACCTTC.

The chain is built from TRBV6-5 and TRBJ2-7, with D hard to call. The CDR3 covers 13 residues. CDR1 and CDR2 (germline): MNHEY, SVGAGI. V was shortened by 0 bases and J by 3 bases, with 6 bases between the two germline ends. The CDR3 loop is CASSYSSFYEQYF. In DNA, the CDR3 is TGTGCCAGCAGTTACTCGAGCTTCTACGAGCAGTACTTC.

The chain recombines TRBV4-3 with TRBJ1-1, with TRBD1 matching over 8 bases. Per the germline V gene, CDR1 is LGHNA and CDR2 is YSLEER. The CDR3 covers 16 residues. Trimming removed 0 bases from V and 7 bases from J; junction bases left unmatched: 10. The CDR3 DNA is TGCGCCAGCAGCCAAGAACTTTTTGGACAGGGCAGTGAAGCTTTCTTT. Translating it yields CASSQELFGQGSEAFF.